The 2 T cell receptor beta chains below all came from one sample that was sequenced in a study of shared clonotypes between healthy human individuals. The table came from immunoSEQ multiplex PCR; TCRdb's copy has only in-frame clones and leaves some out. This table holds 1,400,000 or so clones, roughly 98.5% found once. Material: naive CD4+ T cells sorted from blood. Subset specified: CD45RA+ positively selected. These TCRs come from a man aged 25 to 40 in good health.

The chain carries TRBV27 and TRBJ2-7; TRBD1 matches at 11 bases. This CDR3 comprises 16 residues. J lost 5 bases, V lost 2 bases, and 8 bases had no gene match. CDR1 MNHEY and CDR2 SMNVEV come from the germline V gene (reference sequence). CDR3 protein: CASSLPPGQGGHEQYF. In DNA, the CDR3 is TGTGCCAGCAGTTTACCCCCGGGACAGGGGGGGCACGAGCAGTACTTC.

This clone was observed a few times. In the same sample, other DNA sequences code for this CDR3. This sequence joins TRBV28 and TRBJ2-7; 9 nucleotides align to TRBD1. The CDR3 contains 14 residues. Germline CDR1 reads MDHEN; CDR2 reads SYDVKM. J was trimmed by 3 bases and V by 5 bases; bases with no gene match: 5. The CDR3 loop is CASSPRDRVYEQYF. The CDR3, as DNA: TGTGCCAGCAGTCCCCGGGACAGGGTCTACGAGCAGTACTTC. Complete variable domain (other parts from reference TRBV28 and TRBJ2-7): DVKVTQSSRYLVKRTGEKVFLECVQDMDHENMFWYRQDPGLGLRLIYFSYDVKMKEKGDIPEGYSVSREKKERFSLILESASTNQTSMYLCASSPRDRVYEQYFGPGTRLTVT.